This entry is about one T cell receptor beta chain. Some clones are missing from TCRdb's copy, which holds only in-frame ones; the method was immunoSEQ multiplex PCR. Of around 34,000 clones listed, 90% are singletons. The CDR3 length is 16 residues. The V and J ends lost 1 base and 11 bases respectively, with 21 bases between them. The germline CDR1 and CDR2 sequences are SGHNT and YENEEA. The source of the sample is a study of T cell changes during pregnancy in multiple sclerosis. The V gene is TRBV11-3, the J gene TRBJ2-1; D perhaps matches TRBD2 (5 bases). The sample in question was CD4+ T cells from peripheral blood mononuclear cells, obtained in the second trimester of pregnancy. The source of this sequence is a female donor with multiple sclerosis, enrolled in a pregnancy study. The DNA of the CDR3 is TGTGCCAGCAGCTTAGGGTGGGGAATGGCTGGGGAGAAGCAGTTCTTC. Encoded protein: CASSLGWGMAGEKQFF. Supplemented by reference TRBV11-3 and TRBJ2-1, the full variable domain reads EAGVVQSPRYKIIEKKQPVAFWCNPISGHNTLYWYLQNLGQGPELLIRYENEEAVDDSQLPKDRFSAERLKGVDSTLKIQPAELGDSAVYLCASSLGWGMAGEKQFFGPGTRLTVL.